This T cell receptor (beta chain) was sequenced during a study of metastatic and nonmetastatic thyroid tumors (dated by TCRdb to 2020 to 2021). Background on the whole study: Repertoires were compared across peripheral blood and tumor or nodule tissue samples from malignant and benign thyroid patients. The full study reports these points: TCR beta diversity was reported as significantly higher in malignant tumors than in benign nodules, in both blood and tumor samples.

No treatment had been received by any patient before thyroid surgery. Using T-cell receptor beta sequencing, the researchers looked back retrospectively at clinical samples from patients, gathered between about 2012 and 2019. The library was prepared using PCR. This sample was sequenced with an Illumina HiSeq 4000. High-throughput sequencing was used to profile the TCR beta-chain CDR3 region of each patient. Per the authors' processing: A classifier to discriminate distant-metastatic papillary thyroid cancer patients was built from CDR3 differences across clinicopathological groups. The Shannon index was used to measure repertoire diversity, and the Morisita-Horn index was used to measure how similar tumor and blood repertoires were. In-frame beta chains were kept once TCRdb had trimmed the public reads at Q25 with fastp and called clones with MiXCR. These V and J calls originate from TCRdb's pipeline instead of the authors' own analysis. A total of 100,000 or so clones appear in this sample, more than 12% of them only once. The ten largest account for 3.6% of the sample.

The CDR3 has 14 amino acids, counting the end cysteine and phenylalanine. The retained sequence is limited to the CDR3, 42 bases, with the frame set at the first base. Relative to germline, V is missing 6 bases and J is missing 0 bases, with 4 bases of the junction outside any gene match. Via the germline V gene, CDR1 is MDHEN and CDR2 SYDVKM. This clone has ten or more counts. Its antigen is unknown. Per-nucleotide qualities are absent, and no much larger clonotype sits a single base away. The sequence links TRBV28 to TRBJ1-2, and 7 junctional nucleotides match TRBD1. The clonotype was recovered from a female donor with papillary thyroid cancer or a benign thyroid nodule (not recorded which). Some clones in this sample may be carry-over from other donors' samples. The sequenced sample consisted of blood. DNA sequence: TGTGCCAGCAGAAGGGGGCAGCCTAACTATGGCTACACCTTC. It codes for CASRRGQPNYGYTF.